This TCR beta chain was recorded in a study of blood T cell repertoires in COVID-19. The CDR3 covers 13 residues. V was clipped by 5 bases and J by 4 bases; unmatched bases: 5. The table lists this clone with a count of one. This specimen includes other DNA sequences encoding the same CDR3. Only in-frame clones appear in the TCRdb table, and some are missing; sequencing was by immunoSEQ multiplex PCR. The data show a few hundred thousand clones, about 90% seen once. The rearrangement uses TRBV12-3 or TRBV12-4 and TRBJ2-7, with 7 bases fitting TRBD1. The clonotype originates from a woman aged 25 to 45 who had recovered from COVID-19. Sequenced: PBMCs or T cells enriched from blood (not recorded which). CDR3 nucleotides: TGTGCCAGCAGTCTGAGACAGGGTTACGAGCAGTACTTC. Its translation is CASSLRQGYEQYF.